This is a list of T cell receptor beta chains from one sample in a study of T cell repertoires in cytomegalovirus infection. Each CDR3 protein is one row after TCRdb ran MiXCR on the reads. The table has roughly 230,000 distinct CDR3 sequences, 22% seen once. Sequencing used CD8+ T cells from PBMCs. The receptors here all came from a human donor in good health (CMV status not recorded). Some clones in this sample may be carry-over from other donors' samples. CDR3s include the opening cysteine and the closing phenylalanine or tryptophan. D genes are given only for firm matches. The size of a clone is reported for some rows only, either as once, few or many, or as a class for expanded clones.

J gene: TRBJ2-3
V gene: TRBV7-8
clone size: .
D gene: TRBD2
CDR3 DNA: TGTGCCAGCAGCTTAGTAATAGCGGGGGACTTCACAGATACGCAGTATTTT
CDR3 protein: CASSLVIAGDFTDTQYF

J gene: TRBJ1-5
V gene: TRBV5-6
clone size: many
D gene: .
CDR3 DNA: TGTGCCAGCAGCTCTTCAGGAGACTATCAGCCCCAGCATTTT
CDR3 protein: CASSSSGDYQPQHF

J gene: TRBJ2-2
V gene: TRBV18
clone size: .
D gene: .
CDR3 DNA: TGTGCCAGCTCACCAGGGGTTCCGAGAACCGGGGAGCTGTTTTTT
CDR3 protein: CASSPGVPRTGELFF

J gene: TRBJ1-1
V gene: TRBV27
clone size: .
D gene: .
CDR3 DNA: TGTGCCAGCAGTTATCGAGCGGGGTCTGAAGCTTTCTTT
CDR3 protein: CASSYRAGSEAFF

J gene: TRBJ2-5
V gene: TRBV29-1
clone size: .
D gene: TRBD1
CDR3 DNA: TGCAGCTTCTGGACAGGGGGCGTTGGGGAGACCCAGTACTTC
CDR3 protein: CSFWTGGVGETQYF

J gene: TRBJ2-1
V gene: TRBV24-1
clone size: many
D gene: TRBD2
CDR3 DNA: TGTGCCACCAGTTTAGCGGGGGGCTCCTACAATGAGCAGTTCTTC
CDR3 protein: CATSLAGGSYNEQFF

J gene: TRBJ1-1
V gene: TRBV6-5
clone size: .
D gene: .
CDR3 DNA: TGTGCCAGCAGTTACTCACCGGAGGAGACTGAAGCTTTCTTT
CDR3 protein: CASSYSPEETEAFF

J gene: TRBJ1-3
V gene: TRBV29-1
clone size: few
D gene: .
CDR3 DNA: TGCAGCGTTGAAGAGTACAACGAAAACACCATATATTTT
CDR3 protein: CSVEEYNENTIYF

J gene: TRBJ1-2
V gene: TRBV6-1
clone size: .
D gene: .
CDR3 DNA: TGTGCCAGCAGTGAAATCGGGGGGATGAACTATGGCTACACCTTC
CDR3 protein: CASSEIGGMNYGYTF

J gene: TRBJ1-5
V gene: TRBV15
clone size: few
D gene: .
CDR3 DNA: TGTGCCACCAGCGGCGATGTGGGGGTGGGCAATCAGCCCCAGCATTTT
CDR3 protein: CATSGDVGVGNQPQHF

J gene: TRBJ1-1
V gene: TRBV12-3/TRBV12-4
clone size: .
D gene: .
CDR3 DNA: TGTGCCAGCAGTTTAATGGACACTGAAGCTTTCTTT
CDR3 protein: CASSLMDTEAFF

J gene: TRBJ2-2
V gene: TRBV4-3
clone size: .
D gene: TRBD1
CDR3 DNA: TGCGCCAGCAGCCAAGGGACAGGGTTGCCCGGGGAGCTGTTTTTT
CDR3 protein: CASSQGTGLPGELFF

J gene: TRBJ2-5
V gene: TRBV28
clone size: many
D gene: TRBD2
CDR3 DNA: TGTGCCAGCAGCTCGGGACTAGCGATCCAAGAGACCCAGTACTTC
CDR3 protein: CASSSGLAIQETQYF

J gene: TRBJ2-1
V gene: TRBV7-7
clone size: many
D gene: TRBD1
CDR3 DNA: TGTGCCAGCAGCTCCAGGGGGCCCTACAATGAGCAGTTCTTC
CDR3 protein: CASSSRGPYNEQFF

J gene: TRBJ2-3
V gene: TRBV2
clone size: .
D gene: .
CDR3 DNA: TGTGCCAGCAGTGACAAAGGGGCAGAAGATACGCAGTATTTT
CDR3 protein: CASSDKGAEDTQYF

J gene: TRBJ2-1
V gene: TRBV28
clone size: many
D gene: TRBD1
CDR3 DNA: TGTGCCAGCAGTTTTCCCCCCGGGACAGGGAGGAATGAGCAGTTCTTC
CDR3 protein: CASSFPPGTGRNEQFF

J gene: TRBJ2-1
V gene: TRBV2
clone size: .
D gene: .
CDR3 DNA: TGTGCCAGCAGTGGTACCCTCGATCCGGGGGCTCCTTACAATGAGCAGTTCTTC
CDR3 protein: CASSGTLDPGAPYNEQFF

J gene: TRBJ1-1
V gene: TRBV7-6
clone size: many
D gene: .
CDR3 DNA: TGTGCCAGCAGCTTAGATGGGTCGAACACTGAAGCTTTCTTT
CDR3 protein: CASSLDGSNTEAFF

J gene: TRBJ1-1
V gene: TRBV15
clone size: .
D gene: .
CDR3 DNA: TGTGCCACCAGCAGATCGCGGGGGATGAACACTGAAGCTTTCTTT
CDR3 protein: CATSRSRGMNTEAFF